The 9 T cell receptor beta chains in this list originate from one sample, sequenced in a study of metastatic and nonmetastatic thyroid tumors (dated by TCRdb to the early 2020s). The library was built by means of PCR. Sequencing instrument: Illumina HiSeq 4000. TCRdb itself trimmed the public reads at Q25 with fastp, ran MiXCR and retained productive beta chains. Present in this sample are about 26,000 clones, more than 25% of which were seen just once. Together, the top ten hold 5.5% to 7% of the sample. No patient had received any treatment before thyroid surgery. The sequencing sample was made of blood. These receptors were obtained from a female donor with papillary thyroid cancer or a benign thyroid nodule (not recorded which). Some clones in this sample may be carry-over from other donors' samples.

This clone is medium-sized in the sample. The chain has TRBV12-3 or TRBV12-4 and TRBJ1-6; D is ambiguous. The CDR3 is 13 amino acids. V was trimmed by 5 bases and J by 5 bases, leaving 7 bases between them. The CDR3 loop reads CASSPIHNSPLHF. The CDR3 DNA follows: TGTGCCAGCAGTCCCATTCATAATTCACCCCTCCACTTT.

V is TRBV9 and J is TRBJ1-1; D is unclear. The V end was cut by 0 bases, the J end by 6 bases, with 12 bases between. The V gene's germline CDR1 is SGDLS and CDR2 YYNGEE. The CDR3 totals 14 residues. The CDR3 nucleotides are TGTGCCAGCAGCGTAGGACGGTACTACGCTGAAGCTTTCTTT. This encodes CASSVGRYYAEAFF.

This clone came up many times. The chain is built from TRBV4-1 and TRBJ2-3; D is undetermined. The germline V gene has CDR1 MGHRA and CDR2 YSYEKL. Deletions cut 0 bases from V and 4 bases from J, with 17 bases between. The CDR3 spans 17 residues. In DNA form, the CDR3 reads TGCGCCAGCAGCCAAGATGAGGCAGGACCTTTGGCAGATACGCAGTATTTT. Translating it yields CASSQDEAGPLADTQYF.

By its share, this clone is medium-sized. The chain couples TRBV5-1 to TRBJ2-1; D gene ambiguous. Trimming shortened V by 0 bases and J by 7 bases, and 11 bases separated the two germline ends. The CDR3 runs to 14 residues. Germline V gene data show CDR1 as SGHRS and CDR2 as YFSETQ. As DNA, the CDR3 is TGCGCCAGCAGCTTGGACAGCTTTGGTAATGAGCAGTTCTTC. Its protein is CASSLDSFGNEQFF.

This clone was picked up many times. The junction and the germline gene differ at one end; a read error may be behind it. This chain uses TRBV7-7 with TRBJ2-1; D not resolved. This CDR3 comprises 14 residues. Germline V gene lookup returns CDR1 SSHAT and CDR2 FNYEAQ (reference sequence). The CDR3 DNA is TGTGCTAGCAGCTTAGACGGAGCCGACAATGAGCAGTTCTTC. This codes for CASSLDGADNEQFF.

This chain joins TRBV2 and TRBJ2-7, with 8 bases aligning to TRBD1. With 6 bases clipped from V and 2 bases from J, the junction kept 9 bases outside the gene matches. This CDR3 is built from 15 residues. Germline CDR1 is SNHLY and CDR2 is FYNNEI. The CDR3, as DNA: TGTGCCAGCAGGGGACGGGACAGGTTCACCTACGAGCAGTACTTC. Its translation is CASRGRDRFTYEQYF.

Details on this clone: The junction does not match germline at one end; this may be a read error. The chain joins TRBV11-2 to TRBJ2-1, with D tentatively TRBD2 (5 bases). CDR1 is SGHAT, CDR2 FQNNGV, per germline. This CDR3 has 17 amino acids. Here the CDR3 DNA reads TGTGCCAGCAGCTTACGGAGCGGAGGACCTAACGACAATGAGCAGTTTTTC. It encodes CASSLRSGGPNDNEQFF.

This rearrangement joins TRBV12-3 or TRBV12-4 to TRBJ2-5; the D gene could be TRBD1 or TRBD2 (5 bases each). The CDR3 covers 13 residues. V gave up 7 bases and J gave up 3 bases, with 12 bases separating them. CDR3 bases: TGTGCCAGCATCTTGGGGACCGAAGAGACCCAGTACTTC. Encoded protein: CASILGTEETQYF.

In its sample, this clone is medium-sized. This chain uses TRBV18 with TRBJ1-1; a weak D match, TRBD1 (6 bases). CDR3 length equals 13 residues. The ends were cut back, 3 bases at V and 7 bases at J, with 12 bases in the middle. The germline gives CDR1 KGHSH, CDR2 LQKENI. In DNA, the CDR3 is TGTGCCAGCTCACCGGGACATAGAAATGAAGCTTTCTTT. This codes for CASSPGHRNEAFF. Supplemented by reference TRBV18 and TRBJ1-1, the full variable domain reads NAGVMQNPRHLVRRRGQEARLRCSPMKGHSHVYWYRQLPEEGLKFMVYLQKENIIDESGMPKERFSAEFPKEGPSILRIQQVVRGDSAAYFCASSPGHRNEAFFGQGTRLTVV.